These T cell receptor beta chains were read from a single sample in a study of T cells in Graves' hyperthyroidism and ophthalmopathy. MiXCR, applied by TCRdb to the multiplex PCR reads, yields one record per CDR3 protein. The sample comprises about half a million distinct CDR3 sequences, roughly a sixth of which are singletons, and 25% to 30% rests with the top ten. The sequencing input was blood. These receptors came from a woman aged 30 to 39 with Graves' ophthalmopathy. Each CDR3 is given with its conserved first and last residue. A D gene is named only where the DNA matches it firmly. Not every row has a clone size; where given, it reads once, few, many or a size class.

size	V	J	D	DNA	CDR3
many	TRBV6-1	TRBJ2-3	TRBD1	TGTGCCAGCAGTTCGAGGGACAGGGGGTGGACAGATACGCAGTATTTT	CASSSRDRGWTDTQYF
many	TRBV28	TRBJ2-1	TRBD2	TGTGCCAGCAGTTTATTACTAGGGCTAGCGGGACTCAATGAGCAGTTCTTC	CASSLLLGLAGLNEQFF
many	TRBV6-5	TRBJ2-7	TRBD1	TGTGCCAGCAGTTACTCGTTTGGGACAGGGGCCTACGAGCAGTACTTC	CASSYSFGTGAYEQYF
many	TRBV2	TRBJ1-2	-	TGTGCCAGCAGTGACGGTCAGGGGCTGGGTGGCTACACCTTC	CASSDGQGLGGYTF
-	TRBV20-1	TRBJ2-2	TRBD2	TGCAGTGCCCAGACAGCGGGAGTTGACACCGGGGAGCTGTTTTTT	CSAQTAGVDTGELFF
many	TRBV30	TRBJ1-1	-	TGTGCCTGGAGATGGGGGAACACTGAAGCTTTCTTT	CAWRWGNTEAFF
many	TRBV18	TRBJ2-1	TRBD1	TGTGCCAGCTCACCCCGGACAGGGTGGCAGTTCTTC	CASSPRTGWQFF
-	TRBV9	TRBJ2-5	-	TGTGCCAGCAATCCCGCAGGGGAAGAGACCCAGTACTTC	CASNPAGEETQYF
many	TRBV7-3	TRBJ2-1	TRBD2	TGTGCCAGCAGCCAGGGACTAGCGGAGTACAATGAGCAGTTCTTC	CASSQGLAEYNEQFF
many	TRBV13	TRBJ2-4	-	TGTGCCAGCAGCTCCCGTGGCTGGGACGGAGCCAAAAACATTCAGTACTTC	CASSSRGWDGAKNIQYF
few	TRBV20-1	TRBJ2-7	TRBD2	TGCAGTGCAAGCGGGAGTACTTCGCAGCGCGAGCAGTACTTC	CSASGSTSQREQYF
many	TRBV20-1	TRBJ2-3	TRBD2	TGCAGTGCTAGAATACCCCAACTAGCGGTTCGGGGGGGGTTTGTCACAGATACGCAGTATTTT	CSARIPQLAVRGGFVTDTQYF
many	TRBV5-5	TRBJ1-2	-	TGTGCCAGCAGCTTGATAGGGATACAGCACGGCTACACCTTC	CASSLIGIQHGYTF
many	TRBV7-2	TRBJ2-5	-	TGTGCCAGCAGCTTAAGTTGGTGGGCCCGACAAGAGACCCAGTACTTC	CASSLSWWARQETQYF
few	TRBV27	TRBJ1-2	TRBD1	TGTGCCAGCAGTTCGAGGACAGGGCTTTTCGGCTACACCTTC	CASSSRTGLFGYTF
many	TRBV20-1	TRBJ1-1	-	TGCAGTGCTAGAGTTAGCAACAGCCCAAACACTGAAGCTTTCTTT	CSARVSNSPNTEAFF
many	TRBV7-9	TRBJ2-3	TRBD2	TGTGCCAGCAGCTTAAGTAGCCCGCCCGGGACTAGCGGTGGAAAGGGTACGCAGTATTTT	CASSLSSPPGTSGGKGTQYF
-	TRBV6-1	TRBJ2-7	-	TGTGCCAGCAGTGAGCCCAGCGAGCAGTACTTC	CASSEPSEQYF
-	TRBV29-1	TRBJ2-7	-	TGCAGCGTTTCAGACTCCCACTCCTACGAGCAGTACTTC	CSVSDSHSYEQYF
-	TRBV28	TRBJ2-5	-	TGTGCCAGCAGCTTCAGGGGGGTTGGGGGAGAGACCCAGTACTTC	CASSFRGVGGETQYF
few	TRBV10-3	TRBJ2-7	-	TGTGCCATCAGTGACCCGACAGATTCGCTGCTCGAGCAGTACTTC	CAISDPTDSLLEQYF
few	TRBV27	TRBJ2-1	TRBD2	TGTGCCAGCAGTTTAGATCGGGCGGGAGACGGTGAGCAGTTCTTC	CASSLDRAGDGEQFF
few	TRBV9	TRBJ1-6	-	TGTGCCAGCAGCTTCCCCGGGACCGCCGGGGGTTCACCCCTCCACTTT	CASSFPGTAGGSPLHF
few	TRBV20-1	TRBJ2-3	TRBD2	TGCAGTGCTAGAAATAGGAAAAAAGGGAGCGGGAGTGGGGCAGATACGCAGTATTTT	CSARNRKKGSGSGADTQYF
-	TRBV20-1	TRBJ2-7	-	TGCACGTCCGGGCCCCCGTACGAGCAGTACTTC	CTSGPPYEQYF
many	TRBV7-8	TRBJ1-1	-	TGTGCCAGCAGCCTCCCCAGTCAGGCCAGGGGAGCTTTCTTT	CASSLPSQARGAFF
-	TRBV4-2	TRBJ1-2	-	TGTGCCAGCAGCCAAGGCCGCCCGGGACGCAGATATGGCTACACCTTC	CASSQGRPGRRYGYTF
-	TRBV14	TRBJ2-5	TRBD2	TGTGCCAGCAGCCAAGTGGGCCGACTACTAGCGGGAGTTCGAGAGACCCAGTACTTC	CASSQVGRLLAGVRETQYF
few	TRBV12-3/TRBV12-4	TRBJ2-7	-	TGTGCCAGCAGTTTCTACGGCTACGAGCAGTACTTC	CASSFYGYEQYF
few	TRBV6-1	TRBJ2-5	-	TGTGCCAGCAGTGGACAGACCACTTGGGGAGAGACCCAGTACTTC	CASSGQTTWGETQYF
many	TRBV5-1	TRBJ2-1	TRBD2	TGCGCCAGCAGCATTGGACTAGCCAATGAGCAGTTCTTC	CASSIGLANEQFF
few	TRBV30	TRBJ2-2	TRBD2	TGTGCCTGGAGTACAACCCGGACTAGCGGGATGGGGGAGCTGTTTTTT	CAWSTTRTSGMGELFF
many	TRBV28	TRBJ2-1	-	TGTGCCAGCTCCCTGAGGGGGGAGGGCGGTGAGCAGTTCTTC	CASSLRGEGGEQFF
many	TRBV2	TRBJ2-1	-	TGTGCCAGCAGTGAAGACTCCGAGCAGTTCTTC	CASSEDSEQFF
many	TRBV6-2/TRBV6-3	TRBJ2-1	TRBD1	TGTGCCAGCAGTTACCCGCAGGCCGGACAGGGGTACAATGAGCAGTTCTTC	CASSYPQAGQGYNEQFF
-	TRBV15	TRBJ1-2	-	TGTGCCACCAGCAGATACCAAACAGGGAACGGCTATGGCTACACCTTC	CATSRYQTGNGYGYTF
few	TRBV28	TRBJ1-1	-	TGTGCCAGCAAAAACACCATGAACACTGAAGCTTTCTTT	CASKNTMNTEAFF
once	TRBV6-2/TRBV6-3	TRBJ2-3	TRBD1	TGTGCCAGCAGTTACGACCCGGGACAGGGGTCAGATACGCAGTATTTT	CASSYDPGQGSDTQYF
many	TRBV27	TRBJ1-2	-	TGTGCCAGCAGTTTTGTGGGGGCGAACTATGGCTACACCTTC	CASSFVGANYGYTF
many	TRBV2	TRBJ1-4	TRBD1	TGTGCCAGCAGTAAGGGACAGGGGGCCGGTGAAAAACTGTTTTTT	CASSKGQGAGEKLFF
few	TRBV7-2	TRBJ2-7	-	TGTGCCAGCAGCTGGCCGGGATCGTCTCAAAGCTACGAGCAGTACTTC	CASSWPGSSQSYEQYF
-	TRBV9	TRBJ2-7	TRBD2	TGTGCCAGCAGCGTAGGCGGGGGGCTTCGGGCGAGCTCCTACGAGCAGTACTTC	CASSVGGGLRASSYEQYF
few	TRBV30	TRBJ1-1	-	TGTGCCTGGAGTGTAACAGGGAGTGCTGAAGCTTTCTTT	CAWSVTGSAEAFF
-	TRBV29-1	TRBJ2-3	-	TGCAGCGTTGAAGGGACGGGCACAGATACGCAGTATTTT	CSVEGTGTDTQYF
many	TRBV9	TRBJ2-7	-	TGTGCCAGCAGCTCCGGGACTTCCTACGAGCAGTACTTC	CASSSGTSYEQYF
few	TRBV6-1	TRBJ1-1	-	TGTGCCAGCAGTGTCATGGGGGGGGGAAACACTGAAGCTTTCTTT	CASSVMGGGNTEAFF
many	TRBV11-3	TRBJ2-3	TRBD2	TGTGCCAGCAGTCGGACTAGAGGGGATACGCAGTATTTT	CASSRTRGDTQYF
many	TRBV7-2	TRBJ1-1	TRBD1	TGTGCCAGCAGCACAAGGACAGGGGTAAACACTGAAGCTTTCTTT	CASSTRTGVNTEAFF
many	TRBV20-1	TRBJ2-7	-	TGCAGTGCGCGGACACGCGAGAAGCAGTACTTC	CSARTREKQYF
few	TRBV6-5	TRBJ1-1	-	TGTGCCAGCACATTACTAGACAGTGCGGCAACTGAAGCTTTCTTT	CASTLLDSAATEAFF
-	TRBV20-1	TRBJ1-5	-	TGCAGTGCTAGTTCCAGCAATCAGCCCCAGCATTTT	CSASSSNQPQHF
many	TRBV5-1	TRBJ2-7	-	TGCGCCAGCAGCTCCGGAGGGGCAGGGGGGATCGAGCAGTACTTC	CASSSGGAGGIEQYF
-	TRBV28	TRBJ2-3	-	TGTGCCAGCAGTTTAAGCGCAGGGGCGGGGCAGTATTTT	CASSLSAGAGQYF
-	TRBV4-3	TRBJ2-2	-	TGCGCCAGCTCTTTGGCCACGCTCTCAACCGGGGAGCTGTTTTTT	CASSLATLSTGELFF
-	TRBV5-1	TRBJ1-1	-	TGCGCCAGCAGCTTGGTTGGGGCGCCCGGTGAAGCTTTCTTT	CASSLVGAPGEAFF
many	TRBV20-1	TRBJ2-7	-	TGCAGTGCCATTCCTCTTGGGGCAGGGAGAGCCGTCCTAAGCTCCTACGAGCAGTACTTC	CSAIPLGAGRAVLSSYEQYF
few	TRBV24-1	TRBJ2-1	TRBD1	TGTGCCACCAGTGATTTGCCAGGGACAGGGGGCCACAATGAGCAGTTCTTC	CATSDLPGTGGHNEQFF
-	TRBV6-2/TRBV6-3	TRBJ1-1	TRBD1	TGTGCCAGCAGTTACGACAGGGCTGACCCTGAAGCTTTCTTT	CASSYDRADPEAFF
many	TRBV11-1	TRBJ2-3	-	TGTGCCAGCAGCTTGGGCCACGAACCTCCGGGACTCCACATGGACTACACAGATACGCAGTATTTT	CASSLGHEPPGLHMDYTDTQYF